Presented here are 32 T cell receptor beta chains from one specimen sequenced in a study of PD-L1 blockade in urothelial cancer. Profiled with immunoSEQ multiplex PCR; TCRdb holds only in-frame clones, not every one. Among 17,000 or so clones listed, about nine tenths were seen once. Sequenced material: PBMCs, taken around atezolizumab (anti-PD-L1) treatment. These receptors all stem from a man aged 45 to 65 with urothelial cancer.

The rearrangement joins TRBV6-5 to TRBJ2-3, with 14 bases matching TRBD2. The germline V gene encodes CDR1 MNHEY and CDR2 SVGAGI. This CDR3 region has 14 residues. Trimming took 6 bases from V and 6 from J; bases not matched to a gene: 2. CDR3 sequence (DNA): TGTGCCAGCAGGGGACTAGCGGGAGAGGATACGCAGTATTTT. This translates into CASRGLAGEDTQYF.

V is TRBV6-1 and J is TRBJ1-2; TRBD1 aligns across 8 bases. Germline-derived CDR1 and CDR2 are MNHNS and SASEGT. CDR3 length equals 16 residues. V shed 4 bases, J shed 0 bases, and the junction held 7 bases outside the gene matches. CDR3 protein: CASSASDRGANYGYTF. In DNA form, the CDR3 reads TGTGCCAGCAGTGCCTCCGACAGGGGCGCTAACTATGGCTACACCTTC.

This chain connects TRBV14 to TRBJ2-1, with TRBD2 identical over 10 bases. V dropped 2 bases and J dropped 0; count of bases not matched to a gene: 4. The germline gives CDR1 SGHDN, CDR2 FVKESK. The CDR3 length is 17 residues. CDR3 DNA: TGTGCCAGCAGCCAACTAGCGGGGGCAGGCTCCTACAATGAGCAGTTCTTC. Encoded protein: CASSQLAGAGSYNEQFF.

The rearrangement links TRBV5-3 to TRBJ2-5; D may be TRBD1 (6 bases). TRBV5-3 is designated an ORF whose function remains uncertain. The CDR3 length is 13 residues. Trimming cost V 1 base and J 9 bases, with 13 bases left between them. The CDR3 loop reads CARSLRGSRAQYF. The CDR3 DNA reads TGTGCCAGAAGCTTGAGGGGGAGCAGGGCCCAGTACTTC.

J is TRBJ1-1 and V is TRBV6-5; D might be TRBD1 (6 bases). This CDR3 is built from 14 residues. The germline V and J ends were trimmed by 3 bases and 2 bases, with 10 bases remaining between them. Germline lookup yields CDR1 MNHEY and CDR2 SVGAGI. CDR3 sequence (DNA): TGTGCCAGCAGTTATAACAGGGCTAACACTGAAGCTTTCTTT. It encodes CASSYNRANTEAFF.

The chain carries TRBV2 and TRBJ2-7, with D possibly TRBD1 on 6 matching bases. Deletions cut 6 bases from V and 5 bases from J, with 11 bases between. Germline V gene lookup returns CDR1 SNHLY and CDR2 FYNNEI. There are 12 residues in the CDR3. In nucleotides, the CDR3 is TGTGCCAGCAGGGGACAAAGCCACGAGCAGTACTTC. It is translated as CASRGQSHEQYF.

The CDR3 bases are TGTGCCAGCGGTCCTACAGGGGTAGACGAGCAGTACTTC. Protein product: CASGPTGVDEQYF. The chain joins TRBV11-3 to TRBJ2-7; TRBD1 matches at 7 bases. From germline, CDR1 is SGHNT and CDR2 YENEEA. V lost 8 bases and J lost 5; bases outside the gene matches: 9. The CDR3 covers 13 residues.

The chain has TRBV28 and TRBJ2-5; 10 bases line up with TRBD1. V lost 5 bases and J lost 5; bases outside the gene matches: 5. This CDR3 spans 14 amino acids. Germline assignment: CDR1 MDHEN and CDR2 SYDVKM. CDR3 nucleotide sequence: TGTGCCAGCAGTCGGGACAGGGGAAAGGAGACCCAGTACTTC. Translated: CASSRDRGKETQYF.

The chain employs TRBV11-1 and TRBJ2-7; 7 bases are shared with TRBD2. The ends lost 5 bases at V and 3 bases at J; junction bases unmatched: 13. This CDR3 contains 16 residues. CDR1 SGHAT and CDR2 FQDESV come from the germline V gene (reference sequence). The CDR3 protein is CASSLSPGLAVYEQYF. In DNA, the CDR3 is TGTGCCAGCAGCCTGTCTCCCGGGCTAGCGGTCTACGAGCAGTACTTC. Supplemented by reference TRBV11-1 and TRBJ2-7, the full variable domain reads EAEVAQSPRYKITEKSQAVAFWCDPISGHATLYWYRQILGQGPELLVQFQDESVVDDSQLPKDRFSAERLKGVDSTLKIQPAELGDSAMYLCASSLSPGLAVYEQYFGPGTRLTVT.

The chain combines TRBV6-5 with TRBJ1-1, with TRBD1 matching 11 bases. The trim removed 6 bases at V and 11 bases at J, leaving 8 bases unmatched. The CDR3 is 13 residues long. Germline assignment: CDR1 MNHEY and CDR2 SVGAGI. The CDR3 reads CASRDRGRFGAFF. CDR3 sequence (DNA): TGTGCCAGCAGGGACAGGGGGCGGTTTGGCGCTTTCTTT.

This clone has just one count. One end of the junction does not line up with germline, which may come from a read error. The CDR3 spells CASGTGGLKTEAFF. The DNA of the CDR3 is TGCGCCAGCGGGACAGGGGGCCTGAAGACTGAAGCTTTCTTT. The chain recombines TRBV5-1 with TRBJ1-1, with 12 positions matching TRBD1. The CDR3 is 14 amino acids. Germline lookup yields CDR1 SGHRS and CDR2 YFSETQ. Together with reference TRBV5-1 and TRBJ1-1, the CDR3 gives the full variable domain: KAGVTQTPRYLIKTRGQQVTLSCSPISGHRSVSWYQQTPGQGLQFLFEYFSETQRNKGNFPGRFSGRQFSNSRSEMNVSTLELGDSALYLCASGTGGLKTEAFFGQGTRLTVV.

This chain uses TRBV15 with TRBJ2-2, with TRBD1 identical over 8 bases. Per the germline V gene, CDR1 is LNHNV and CDR2 is YYDKDF (reference sequence). This CDR3 has 14 residues. V trimming: 1 base; J trimming: 7 bases; junction bases outside the gene matches: 2. The CDR3 is CATSRAQGVGELFF. Written as DNA, the CDR3 is TGTGCCACCAGCAGAGCACAGGGGGTCGGGGAGCTGTTTTTT.

The CDR3 region has the DNA TGTGCCAGCAGCCAGGCCGGGGTTCAGCCCCAGCATTTT. Amino acid sequence: CASSQAGVQPQHF. The chain employs TRBV5-5 and TRBJ1-5; D gene ambiguous. Germline CDR1 and CDR2: SGHKS and YYEKEE (reference sequence). Trimming took off 4 bases at V and 6 bases at J, with 11 bases between the two ends. The length of the CDR3 is 13 residues.

V is TRBV15 and J is TRBJ2-1; 10 positions agree with TRBD2. With V trimmed by 3 bases and J by 7 bases, 6 bases remained unmatched. CDR1 is LNHNV, CDR2 YYDKDF, per germline (reference sequence). CDR3 length: 15 residues. In DNA, the CDR3 is TGTGCCACCAGCAGTAAAGCGGGAGGGCCGAATGAGCAGTTCTTC. Translating gives CATSSKAGGPNEQFF. Based on the CDR3 plus reference TRBV15 and TRBJ2-1, the full variable domain is DAMVIQNPRYQVTQFGKPVTLSCSQTLNHNVMYWYQQKSSQAPKLLFHYYDKDFNNEADTPDNFQSRRPNTSFCFLDIRSPGLGDTAMYLCATSSKAGGPNEQFFGPGTRLTVL.

The chain recombines TRBV4-1 with TRBJ2-7, with 8 bases aligning to TRBD2. V lost 4 bases, J lost 2 bases, and 7 bases stayed unmatched. Germline V lookup: CDR1 MGHRA, CDR2 YSYEKL. The CDR3 has 15 residues. The DNA of the CDR3 is TGCGCCAGCAGCCGGACCGGGACTAGTGCCTACGAGCAGTACTTC. Its translation: CASSRTGTSAYEQYF.

This chain connects TRBV19 to TRBJ1-6; maybe TRBD1 (5 bases). CDR3 length: 13 residues. V lost 10 bases and J 7 bases, leaving 14 bases between the germline ends. The germline V gene has CDR1 LNHDA and CDR2 SQIVND (reference sequence). In nucleotides, the CDR3 is TGTGCCACGCGCCGGGACTTAAATTCACCCCTCCACTTT. Protein: CATRRDLNSPLHF.

This clone is a singleton in its sample. The chain combines TRBV30 with TRBJ2-2; 10 bases are a match to TRBD1. The CDR3 spans 16 residues. CDR1 and CDR2 (germline): GTSNPN, SVGIG (reference sequence). Germline trimming cut 7 bases from V and 5 bases from J; bases unmatched to any gene: 13. CDR3: CALKRGTGVMTGELFF. In DNA form, the CDR3 reads TGTGCCTTAAAGAGGGGGACAGGGGTAATGACCGGGGAGCTGTTTTTT. The complete variable domain, with remaining parts taken from reference TRBV30 and TRBJ2-2, reads SQTIHQWPATLVQPVGSPLSLECTVEGTSNPNLYWYRQAAGRGLQLLFYSVGIGQISSEVPQNLSASRPQDRQFILSSKKLLLSDSGFYLCALKRGTGVMTGELFFGEGSRLTVL.

This rearrangement joins TRBV27 to TRBJ2-5, with a possible D match to TRBD2 (6 bases). The length of the CDR3 is 13 residues. Germline V lookup: CDR1 MNHEY, CDR2 SMNVEV (reference sequence). Trimming removed 5 bases at V and 7 bases at J, with 14 bases between. The CDR3 region has the DNA TGTGCCAGCAGTCCTGGGACGCGGGGGACCCAGTACTTC. It is translated as CASSPGTRGTQYF.

J is TRBJ2-2 and V is TRBV5-1; possibly TRBD1 for D (6 bases). V lost 0 bases to trimming and J lost 4 bases, with 10 bases between them. Germline V CDR1 and CDR2: SGHRS, YFSETQ. This CDR3 is 15 amino acids long. The CDR3 loop reads CASSLEQGRTGELFF. In DNA, the CDR3 is TGCGCCAGCAGCTTGGAGCAGGGGCGCACCGGGGAGCTGTTTTTT.

This chain connects TRBV4-1 to TRBJ2-1; perhaps TRBD2 as D (6 bases). CDR1 and CDR2 from the germline V gene are MGHRA and YSYEKL. The CDR3 spans 13 residues. Trimming pared 1 base from V and 5 bases from J, leaving 6 bases between. Here the CDR3 reads CASSQGGDNEQFF. In DNA form, the CDR3 reads TGCGCCAGCAGCCAAGGGGGGGACAATGAGCAGTTCTTC.

J is TRBJ1-2 and V is TRBV5-4; D remains unclear. This CDR3 is 16 amino acids long. The germline V gene encodes CDR1 SGHNT and CDR2 YYREEE (reference sequence). Trimming shortened V by 4 bases and J by 3 bases, and 19 bases separated the two germline ends. For the CDR3, the DNA is TGTGCCAGCAGCATCCCCGGCCGAGAGGGTTACTATGGCTACACCTTC. It specifies CASSIPGREGYYGYTF.

This chain joins TRBV10-1 and TRBJ2-3; maybe TRBD1 (6 bases). V was cut by 6 bases and J by 0 bases, with 19 bases left in between. CDR3 length equals 17 residues. Germline V lookup: CDR1 WNHNN, CDR2 SYGVQD (reference sequence). Written as DNA, the CDR3 is TGCGCCAGCAGCCACGCCGGCAGGGGCTTTAGCACAGATACGCAGTATTTT. Amino acid sequence: CASSHAGRGFSTDTQYF.

J is TRBJ1-1 and V is TRBV9; weak D call: TRBD1 (5 bases). Germline V gene data show CDR1 as SGDLS and CDR2 as YYNGEE. CDR3 length: 15 amino acids. Trimming removed 0 bases at V and 6 bases at J, with 15 bases between. The CDR3 coding sequence is TGTGCCAGCAGCGTAGTCCACAGGCCGGGCGCTGAAGCTTTCTTT. It specifies CASSVVHRPGAEAFF.

The V call is TRBV30, the J call TRBJ2-2, with 12 bases identical to TRBD2. Germline CDR1 and CDR2: GTSNPN and SVGIG (reference sequence). The CDR3 sequence is 19 residues long. J gave up 0 bases and V 7 bases, and 15 bases lay outside the gene matches. CDR3 sequence reads: CAFPSPRTSGVANTGELFF. DNA for the CDR3: TGTGCCTTCCCAAGCCCGAGGACTAGCGGGGTTGCGAACACCGGGGAGCTGTTTTTT.

The chain joins TRBV6-1 to TRBJ1-2; D gene uncertain. This CDR3 contains 13 residues. Germline CDR1 is MNHNS and CDR2 is SASEGT. V lost 5 bases, J lost 3 bases, and 10 bases lay in between. The CDR3 coding sequence is TGTGCCAGCAGTAAAAGCGCTGACTATGGCTACACCTTC. As protein: CASSKSADYGYTF.

This sequence joins TRBV7-6 and TRBJ2-5, with 13 bases aligning to TRBD2. Trimming cost V 5 bases and J 7 bases; bases outside gene matches: 13. Germline CDR1 SGHVS, CDR2 FNYEAQ. The CDR3 has 17 amino acids. The CDR3 DNA follows: TGTGCCAGCAGCCTACACCCCGGGACTAGCGGGATAGTGACCCAGTACTTC. Its translation: CASSLHPGTSGIVTQYF.

The chain carries TRBV30 and TRBJ1-2; no clear D gene. This CDR3 region has 12 residues. V gave up 5 bases and J gave up 4 bases, with 11 bases separating them. Germline V gene sequence: CDR1 GTSNPN, CDR2 SVGIG (reference sequence). The CDR3 loop reads CAWLGRVYGYTF. Here the CDR3 DNA reads TGTGCCTGGTTGGGTCGGGTCTATGGCTACACCTTC.

CDR3 sequence: CASCSSGYYNEQFF. In DNA, the CDR3 is TGTGCCAGCTGCTCTAGCGGTTATTACAATGAGCAGTTCTTC. This chain joins TRBV19 and TRBJ2-1, with 7 positions matching TRBD2. The germline gives CDR1 LNHDA, CDR2 SQIVND (reference sequence). Trimming removed 9 bases from V and 4 bases from J; junction bases left unmatched: 9. CDR3 length equals 14 residues.

V usage is TRBV5-1 and J usage is TRBJ2-5, with D maybe TRBD2 (5 bases). The ends were cut back, 4 bases at V and 5 bases at J, with 15 bases in the middle. Germline loops: CDR1 SGHRS, CDR2 YFSETQ. This CDR3 contains 14 residues. CDR3 sequence reads: CASSEGLPGETQYF. In nucleotides, the CDR3 is TGCGCCAGCAGCGAAGGGCTCCCGGGGGAGACCCAGTACTTC.

The CDR3 region is CASSVSSLDPGLGTDTQYF. The CDR3 nucleotides are TGTGCCAGCAGCGTATCAAGCCTAGACCCGGGACTAGGCACAGATACGCAGTATTTT. V and J are TRBV9 and TRBJ2-3; 8 bases fit TRBD2. The V segment lost 1 base and the J segment 1 base; nucleotides outside the gene matches: 14. Germline V gene data show CDR1 as SGDLS and CDR2 as YYNGEE. There are 19 residues in the CDR3.

This rearrangement joins TRBV7-8 to TRBJ2-3; 8 nucleotides match TRBD2. The CDR3 is 17 residues long. Germline CDR1 and CDR2: SGHVS and FQNEAQ. V lost 5 bases and J lost 6; bases outside the gene matches: 16. CDR3 sequence: CASSPRTSSTMKDTQYF. The DNA for the CDR3 is TGTGCCAGCAGCCCAAGGACTAGCTCAACAATGAAGGATACGCAGTATTTT.

J is TRBJ2-7 and V is TRBV2; 8 positions match TRBD1. After removal of 3 bases from V and 0 bases from J, the junction contained 1 base not matched to a gene. This CDR3 comprises 14 residues. Germline lookup yields CDR1 SNHLY and CDR2 FYNNEI. The CDR3 coding sequence is TGTGCCAGCAGTGAGGGACAGGCCTCCTACGAGCAGTACTTC. Amino acid sequence: CASSEGQASYEQYF.